Listed here is a single TCR beta chain. This sample is part of a study of blood T cell repertoires in COVID-19. Study details: Collection of acute and convalescent COVID-19 samples took place in the United States, Italy and Spain. Sample material is recorded as cDNA or gDNA derived from T cells, B-cell-depleted T cells, or PBMCs.

V gave up 7 bases and J gave up 3 bases, with 18 bases separating them. This CDR3 region has 14 residues. Germline CDR1 is SQVTM and CDR2 is ANQGSEA. Methods used by the authors: Nucleated cell counts were estimated from reference gene primer amplification. Produced via immunoSEQ multiplex PCR; TCRdb's table is partial and in-frame only. V, J and clone size reflect that table, while D and trimming were determined from the DNA. This table has 48,000 or so clones, 80% to 95% appearing once. The V and J genes are TRBV29-1 and TRBJ1-1; no clear D gene. The sequenced sample was peripheral blood. The TCR sequence derives from a human donor in a cohort sampled during active COVID-19. CDR3 nucleotide sequence: TGCAGCGGCAGGACGGAGGCCCTGTACACTGAAGCTTTCTTT. Translated, it gives CSGRTEALYTEAFF. The full variable domain, its missing parts supplied by reference TRBV29-1 and TRBJ1-1, is SAVISQKPSRDICQRGTSLTIQCQVDSQVTMMFWYRQQPGQSLTLIATANQGSEATYESGFVIDKFPISRPNLTFSTLTVSNMSPEDSSIYLCSGRTEALYTEAFFGQGTRLTVV.